These 17 T cell receptor beta chains originate from one sample sequenced in a study of blood T cell repertoires in COVID-19. Here immunoSEQ multiplex PCR was the method, and the copy in TCRdb shows in-frame clones only, minus some. This repertoire shows under 300,000 clones, about 91% found once; its top ten account for roughly 2.4%. Sequences were obtained from PBMCs or T cells enriched from blood (not recorded which). All receptors come from a woman between 40 and 55 years old with acute COVID-19.

The chain links TRBV6-8 to TRBJ2-2; 9 bases are a match to TRBD2. CDR3 length: 19 amino acids. The germline V gene encodes CDR1 MNHGY and CDR2 SAAAGT. The V and J ends lost 2 bases and 5 bases, in that order; junction bases with no gene match: 15. The CDR3 bases are TGTGCCAGCAGTTACCGGGGGGATAGCGGGAGTCAAGATACCGGGGAGCTGTTTTTT. Encoded protein: CASSYRGDSGSQDTGELFF.

The chain uses TRBV2 and TRBJ1-2, with 7 bases identical to TRBD1. This CDR3 region has 13 residues. Germline-derived CDR1 and CDR2 are SNHLY and FYNNEI. The V and J ends lost 4 bases and 5 bases, in that order; junction bases with no gene match: 4. CDR3 nucleotides: TGTGCCAGCAGTGTCCAGGGGGAGTATGGCTACACCTTC. This encodes CASSVQGEYGYTF.

The J gene is TRBJ2-1, the V gene TRBV7-2; 12 bases are a match to TRBD2. This CDR3 is built from 15 residues. With 6 bases clipped from V and 4 bases from J, the junction kept 4 bases outside the gene matches. Germline CDR1 is SGHTA and CDR2 is FQGNSA. The CDR3: CASRQGLAGYNEQFF. The CDR3 coding sequence is TGTGCCAGCAGACAAGGACTAGCGGGGTACAATGAGCAGTTCTTC.

The rearrangement joins TRBV7-9 to TRBJ1-6; D is ambiguous. Germline CDR1 is SEHNR and CDR2 is FQNEAQ (reference sequence). Trimming shortened V by 5 bases and J by 5 bases, and 10 bases separated the two germline ends. The CDR3 loop spans 14 amino acids. DNA of the CDR3: TGTGCCAGCAGCCCCATGGCGGATAATTCACCCCTCCACTTT. Encoded protein: CASSPMADNSPLHF. Complete variable domain (other parts from reference TRBV7-9 and TRBJ1-6): DTGVSQNPRHKITKRGQNVTFRCDPISEHNRLYWYRQTLGQGPEFLTYFQNEAQLEKSRLLSDRFSAERPKGSFSTLEIQRTEQGDSAMYLCASSPMADNSPLHFGNGTRLTVT.

With regard to this clone: This sample includes further DNA sequences coding for the same CDR3. The chain carries TRBV7-2 and TRBJ1-2; D remains ambiguous. Germline V CDR1 and CDR2: SGHTA, FQGNSA. The CDR3 is 14 residues long. The germline V and J ends were trimmed by 1 base and 4 bases, with 10 bases remaining between them. CDR3 protein: CASSLDRGSYGYTF. The CDR3 nucleotides are TGTGCCAGCAGCTTAGATCGGGGAAGCTATGGCTACACCTTC.

The V gene is TRBV5-6, the J gene TRBJ2-7; D is ambiguous. Trimming cost V 1 base and J 5 bases, with 4 bases left between them. This CDR3 contains 11 residues. Germline lookup yields CDR1 SGHDT and CDR2 YYEEEE. The DNA of the CDR3 is TGTGCCAGCAGCTTGCTTGACGAGCAGTACTTC. Amino acid sequence: CASSLLDEQYF.

The gene calls are TRBV10-3 and TRBJ1-6; the D gene is possibly TRBD1 (5 bases). The CDR3 runs 16 residues. From germline, CDR1 is ENHRY and CDR2 SYGVKD. DNA of the CDR3: TGTGCGACCCGCCTTCCGGACGGGGGAGTTAATTCACCCCTCCACTTT. Translating gives CATRLPDGGVNSPLHF.

This chain links TRBV5-1 with TRBJ1-2, with D tentatively TRBD1 (6 bases). CDR1 is SGHRS and CDR2 is YFSETQ in the germline V gene. This CDR3 is 15 amino acids long. Trimming shortened V by 0 bases and J by 3 bases, and 12 bases separated the two germline ends. CDR3 amino acids: CASSLVGTPDYGYTF. As DNA, the CDR3 is TGCGCCAGCAGCTTGGTAGGGACACCCGACTATGGCTACACCTTC.

Only one count was recorded for this clone. The genes are TRBV4-3 and TRBJ2-5; weak D call: TRBD2 (6 bases). Germline V gene data show CDR1 as LGHNA and CDR2 as YSLEER. Trimming took 0 bases from V and 5 from J, leaving 13 bases between them. The CDR3 length is 15 residues. The CDR3 DNA sequence: TGCGCCAGCAGCCAAGATCATCTAGCGAAGGAGACCCAGTACTTC. Its translation: CASSQDHLAKETQYF.

This chain joins TRBV2 and TRBJ1-5, with 7 nucleotides matching TRBD1. The CDR3 extends over 13 amino acids. V lost 6 bases, J lost 5 bases, and 4 bases stayed unmatched. Germline CDR1 SNHLY, CDR2 FYNNEI. The CDR3 DNA reads TGTGCCAGCAGCCAAGACAGGGATCAGCCCCAGCATTTT. The encoded protein is CASSQDRDQPQHF.

This clone occurred once. The CDR3 region has the DNA TGTGCCACCAGCCTTCGGACGGGATCCGGGTTACCCCTCCACTTT. It is translated as CATSLRTGSGLPLHF. The rearrangement uses TRBV15 and TRBJ1-6; D is unclear. The CDR3 covers 15 residues. With 5 bases removed from V and 12 bases from J, the gap between germline ends came to 20 bases. Per germline, CDR1 LNHNV and CDR2 YYDKDF (reference sequence).

In nucleotides, the CDR3 is TGTGCCAGCAGCTTCTTTCAGACCTACGAGCAGTACTTC. This translates into CASSFFQTYEQYF. J is TRBJ2-7 and V is TRBV11-2; D is unclear. V dropped 3 bases and J dropped 2 bases, with 8 bases sitting between them. The CDR3 has 13 amino acids. The germline gives CDR1 SGHAT, CDR2 FQNNGV.

This clone appeared a few times. V gene TRBV18 combines with J gene TRBJ2-1; a possible D gene is TRBD1 (5 bases). Germline assignment: CDR1 KGHSH and CDR2 LQKENI. Between the trimmed V and J ends, which lost 2 bases and 5 bases, there was a span of 7 bases. The CDR3 has 13 amino acids. CDR3 region: CASSPSRDNEQFF. The CDR3 DNA reads TGTGCCAGCTCACCATCCAGGGACAATGAGCAGTTCTTC.

The chain is built from TRBV19 and TRBJ1-1; D perhaps matches TRBD1 (5 bases). The CDR3 covers 14 residues. Trimming removed 6 bases from V and 4 bases from J, with 15 bases in between. CDR1 is LNHDA, CDR2 SQIVND, per germline (reference sequence). The CDR3 nucleotides are TGTGCCAGTAGGCGGGACGGGGTGGGCACTGAAGCTTTCTTT. Its protein product is CASRRDGVGTEAFF. Variable domain in full (rest from reference TRBV19 and TRBJ1-1): DGGITQSPKYLFRKEGQNVTLSCEQNLNHDAMYWYRQDPGQGLRLIYYSQIVNDFQKGDIAEGYSVSREKKESFPLTVTSAQKNPTAFYLCASRRDGVGTEAFFGQGTRLTVV.

The chain recombines TRBV30 with TRBJ1-2; D is possibly TRBD1 (5 bases). Trimming shortened V by 0 bases and J by 6 bases, and 8 bases separated the two germline ends. CDR1 is GTSNPN and CDR2 is SVGIG in the germline V gene (reference sequence). The CDR3 has 12 amino acids. CDR3 protein: CAWSVQVHGYTF. As DNA, the CDR3 is TGTGCCTGGAGTGTACAGGTTCATGGCTACACCTTC.

In nucleotides, the CDR3 is TGTGCCAGCAGTGATCCGGGACAGGGGGCTATCGAGCAGTACTTC. Protein sequence: CASSDPGQGAIEQYF. The rearrangement links TRBV6-2 or TRBV6-3 to TRBJ2-7; TRBD1 matches 12 bases. Germline CDR1 reads MNHEY; CDR2 reads SVGEGT. V lost 5 bases, J lost 6 bases, and 8 bases stayed unmatched. The CDR3 has 15 amino acids.

The CDR3 sequence is CASSTGTSGRIDV. For the CDR3, the DNA is TGTGCCAGCAGCACCGGGACTAGCGGGAGGATCGACGTC. The chain joins TRBV7-9 to TRBJ2-7; 15 bases agree with TRBD2. Germline loops: CDR1 SEHNR, CDR2 FQNEAQ (reference sequence). This CDR3 region has 13 residues.